Here is one TCR beta chain with its context. The antigen remains unidentified. The junction shows a germline mismatch at one end, possibly a read error. There are 13 residues in the CDR3. CDR1 is MRHNA and CDR2 is SNTAGT in the germline V gene. This sample stems from a study of molecular identifiers for immune sequencing clone quantification. Each CDR3 protein is one row after TCRdb ran MiXCR on the PCR reads. The table lists more than 85,000 distinct CDR3 sequences, roughly 38% of them singletons. Whole-study findings and limits: For highly expanded clones, sizes could be underestimated when identical TCR molecules share a barcode.

Material: naive CD8+ T cells from blood, with Jurkat cell RNA spiked in. Noted subset: FACS-sorted CD8+CD4-CCR7+CD45RA+ naive T cells. V gene TRBV6-4 combines with J gene TRBJ2-2, with D perhaps matching TRBD2 (5 bases). This TCR came from a human donor in good health. Some libraries in this study had Jurkat cell RNA spiked in. CDR3 nucleotides: TGTGCCAGCAGCGCACCGAACACCGGGGAGCTGCTTTTT. It specifies CASSAPNTGELLF.